This TCR beta chain was captured by sequencing in a study of identical twins. Broader study findings: Cord blood beta clonotypes present at high abundance carried fewer insertions; no such pattern appeared in memory repertoires. Invariant MAIT and iNKT cells are populations that could partly confound zero-insertion analyses. Twin-shared out-of-frame alpha sequences were enriched for low generation probability.

Template switching (which added a universal primer site) was used, and cDNA carried unique molecular identifiers. TCRdb recomputed calls from the 5' RACE reads with MiXCR, one row per CDR3 protein. The sample records 1.5 million to 2 million distinct CDR3 sequences, more than 30% being singletons. This CDR3 spans 14 amino acids. Germline V lookup: CDR1 KGHSH, CDR2 LQKENI. Trimming removed 0 bases from V and 1 base from J, with 4 bases in between. This clonotype was observed at least ten times. What it recognizes is unknown. J is TRBJ2-4 and V is TRBV18; D not certain. The TCR originated in a newborn girl in good health. Material for sequencing was cord blood. CDR3 coding DNA: TGTGCCAGCTCACCACCGGGGGCCAAAAACATTCAGTACTTC. Translated, it gives CASSPPGAKNIQYF.